This T cell receptor (beta chain) was sequenced for a study of tumor-infiltrating lymphocytes in primary liver carcinoma. As for the study in general: Each sample had roughly 3.65 to 7.5 million productive TCRbeta reads regardless of tissue type.

Details on this clonotype: The target antigen is unknown.

Regarding the study as a whole: For tumor-adjacent and tumor-blood pairs, overlap was less than that seen for tumor region pairs.

Constant-region priming of 500 to 550 ng total RNA yielded TCR beta cDNA. Each TCR beta library was derived from three nested multiplex PCR rounds that employed slightly modified ARM-PCR. Forward primers for TRBV1-TRBV30 and a C-beta reverse primer served the first two PCR rounds, at approximately 10 cycles each. MiXCR was run by TCRdb on the multiplex PCR reads, yielding one entry per CDR3 protein. Of about 44,000 distinct CDR3 sequences in the sample, roughly 74% were seen once. V was clipped by 2 bases and J by 4 bases, with 15 bases between them. This CDR3 comprises 15 residues. Germline assignment: CDR1 SGHKS and CDR2 YYEKEE (reference sequence). Extraction of RNA together with DNA used about 17-34 mg of unsorted bulk tissue.

The rearrangement uses TRBV5-5 and TRBJ1-2; D remains unclear. Source material: tumor-adjacent normal liver tissue. The receptor was derived from a woman in her twenties or thirties with primary liver carcinoma and hepatitis B virus infection. CDR3 bases: TGTGCCAGCAGCTTTGCTGGAGCTTCGCGCTATGGCTACACCTTC. This gives the protein CASSFAGASRYGYTF.